The 21 T cell receptor beta chains in this list originate from one sample, sequenced in a study of human CD8 memory T cell subsets. Production of TCR beta libraries used UMI-labeled 5' RACE as the method. TCRdb reprocessed the 5' RACE reads and reports one entry per CDR3 protein, with no DNA. The table lists under 6,000 distinct CDR3 sequences, with less than 20% in the top ten. CCR7+ PD-1+ TIGIT+ early memory CD8+ cells with dysfunctional traits were TPEX. Sequencing was carried out using CD8+ T cells from PBMCs. The receptors were gathered from a human donor in good health.

The genes are TRBV6-5 and TRBJ1-2; the D gene TCRdb calls, TRBD1, cannot be checked with no DNA. Per the germline V gene, CDR1 is MNHEY and CDR2 is SVGAGI. This CDR3 region has 14 residues. Here the CDR3 reads CASSGGTDSYGYTF.

According to its frequency, this clonotype is medium-sized. The chain is built from TRBV6-1 and TRBJ2-3; lacking DNA, the TRBD2 call made by TCRdb goes unchecked. Per the germline V gene, CDR1 is MNHNS and CDR2 is SASEGT. This CDR3 has 16 amino acids. CDR3: CASSSGLAGMADTQYF.

This clonotype is labeled medium-sized (0.01 to 0.1%) based on frequency. The V and J genes are TRBV4-3 and TRBJ2-1; lacking DNA, the TRBD1 call made by TCRdb goes unchecked. Germline lookup yields CDR1 LGHNA and CDR2 YSLEER. The length of the CDR3 is 15 residues. The CDR3 is CASSQSKGNYNEQFF.

The chain carries TRBV7-9 and TRBJ2-5. Germline-derived CDR1 and CDR2 are SEHNR and FQNEAQ (reference sequence). The CDR3 length is 14 residues. CDR3 sequence reads: CASSLATLQETQYF.

The chain employs TRBV20-1 and TRBJ2-5; without DNA, the TCRdb call of TRBD1 cannot be checked. Germline CDR1 reads DFQATT; CDR2 reads SNEGSKA (reference sequence). The CDR3 is 15 amino acids. The CDR3 reads CSARPPFNPEETQYF.

V gene TRBV7-9 combines with J gene TRBJ2-7. CDR1 and CDR2 from the germline V gene are SEHNR and FQNEAQ (reference sequence). The CDR3 is made up of 11 amino acids. This chain's CDR3 is CASRATDEQYF.

J is TRBJ1-2 and V is TRBV5-4; the TCRdb D gene call, TRBD1, has no DNA to confirm it. The germline gives CDR1 SGHNT, CDR2 YYREEE (reference sequence). The CDR3 is 15 residues long. CDR3 in amino acids: CASRPGQGAGYGYTF.

The chain is built from TRBV20-1 and TRBJ2-5; absent DNA, TCRdb's TRBD2 call cannot be checked. The CDR3 length is 15 residues. Looked up from germline, CDR1 is DFQATT and CDR2 is SNEGSKA (reference sequence). CDR3 amino acids: CSALRLAGRQETQYF.

V is TRBV5-1 and J is TRBJ2-1; lacking DNA, the TRBD1 call made by TCRdb goes unchecked. Germline CDR1 SGHRS, CDR2 YFSETQ. CDR3 length: 14 residues. The CDR3: CASSLAGTGDEQFF.

The V and J genes are TRBV12-3 or TRBV12-4 and TRBJ2-3; TCRdb calls TRBD2, which cannot be checked without DNA. The CDR3 totals 17 residues. Here the CDR3 reads CASSDPGAYGGTDTQYF.

The CDR3 spells CSARRLAGGISSYEQYF. The V and J genes are TRBV20-1 and TRBJ2-7; without DNA, the TCRdb call of TRBD2 cannot be checked. The CDR3 extends over 17 amino acids. Germline values: CDR1 DFQATT, CDR2 SNEGSKA (reference sequence).

The CDR3 here is CASSLRQGARDEQYF. This rearrangement joins TRBV4-2 to TRBJ2-7; checking the TCRdb D call of TRBD1 is not possible without DNA. CDR3 size: 15 residues. Germline CDR1 LGHNA, CDR2 YNFKEQ.

The chain employs TRBV3-1 and TRBJ2-1. The CDR3 totals 16 residues. Germline V gene sequence: CDR1 LGHDT, CDR2 YNNKEL (reference sequence). The CDR3 loop is CASSQDGLSSYNEQFF.

This chain uses TRBV7-6 with TRBJ2-7; checking the TCRdb D call of TRBD1 is not possible without DNA. The CDR3 contains 14 residues. Germline assignment: CDR1 SGHVS and CDR2 FNYEAQ. This CDR3 reads CASSLEQGTDEQYF.

The V and J genes are TRBV25-1 and TRBJ1-4; TCRdb lists TRBD1, though no DNA is available to test this call. The germline CDR1 and CDR2 sequences are MGHDK and SYGVNS. CDR3 size: 15 residues. This chain's CDR3 is CASSELQGDNEKLFF.

Judged by frequency, this clonotype is medium-sized (0.01 to 0.1%). This chain links TRBV2 with TRBJ1-2; TCRdb's D gene call, TRBD1, goes unchecked for lack of DNA. The CDR3 is 15 residues long. CDR1 is SNHLY and CDR2 is FYNNEI in the germline V gene. The CDR3 loop reads CASSEAPDSNYGYTF. Drawing the rest from reference TRBV2 and TRBJ1-2, the complete variable domain is EPEVTQTPSHQVTQMGQEVILRCVPISNHLYFYWYRQILGQKVEFLVSFYNNEISEKSEIFDDQFSVERPDGSNFTLKIRSTKLEDSAMYFCASSEAPDSNYGYTFGSGTRLTVV.

The chain recombines TRBV27 with TRBJ1-1; no DNA is available, so the TRBD1 call from TCRdb remains unchecked. Germline V gene lookup returns CDR1 MNHEY and CDR2 SMNVEV (reference sequence). The length of the CDR3 is 16 residues. CDR3 sequence reads: CASSSPLGGTGTEAFF.

Considering frequency, this clonotype is medium-sized. The gene calls are TRBV5-5 and TRBJ2-7; TCRdb outputs TRBD2, but without DNA this stays unchecked. CDR3 length equals 13 residues. Germline CDR1 and CDR2: SGHKS and YYEKEE (reference sequence). The CDR3 is CASSPDFYYEQYF.

The chain links TRBV12-3 or TRBV12-4 to TRBJ2-1; TCRdb proposes TRBD2, but this gene call is untestable without DNA. This CDR3 region has 17 residues. The CDR3 protein is CASSSEASGWSYNEQFF.

By frequency, this clonotype is large. V gene TRBV7-9 combines with J gene TRBJ2-4. Germline V gene lookup returns CDR1 SEHNR and CDR2 FQNEAQ (reference sequence). The CDR3 length is 11 residues. The CDR3 loop is CASSLGNIQYF.

The chain joins TRBV5-4 to TRBJ2-1; TCRdb designates TRBD2, a call that cannot be tested without DNA. The CDR3 is 14 amino acids. Germline assignment: CDR1 SGHNT and CDR2 YYREEE (reference sequence). CDR3 residues: CASRVAGSGNEQFF.